The clone carrying this T cell receptor beta chain was counted a few times. Antigen unknown. The record originates from a study of tumor-infiltrating lymphocytes in primary liver carcinoma. Study overall: Patients diagnosed with primary liver carcinoma received treatment through surgical resection. Regarding the study as a whole: Tumor region pairs showed greater overlap than either tumor-adjacent or tumor-blood pairs did.

Unsorted whole blood supplied the RNA, and germline DNA was extracted too. Germline CDR1 SQVTM, CDR2 ANQGSEA. V lost 2 bases and J lost 3; bases outside the gene matches: 10. The CDR3 covers 16 residues. Constant-region priming of around 490 ng total RNA yielded TCR beta cDNA. Three nested multiplex PCR rounds, a slightly modified ARM-PCR method, built the TCR beta libraries. For roughly 10 cycles apiece, the opening two PCR rounds ran with TRBV1-TRBV30 forward primers and a C-beta reverse primer. MiXCR, applied by TCRdb to the multiplex PCR reads, yields one record per CDR3 protein. The sample holds approximately 310,000 distinct CDR3 sequences, more than 55% seen once.

The V call is TRBV29-1, the J call TRBJ1-2; 9 bases align to TRBD1. The source is a middle-aged man with primary liver carcinoma and hepatitis B virus infection. The sample consisted of peripheral blood. The CDR3 sequence: CSVEKSQGDRDYGYTF. For the CDR3, the DNA is TGCAGCGTTGAAAAAAGTCAGGGGGACAGGGACTATGGCTACACCTTC.